Listed below are T cell receptor beta chains from one sample, sequenced in a study of blood T cell repertoires in COVID-19. The table came from immunoSEQ multiplex PCR; TCRdb's copy has only in-frame clones and leaves some out. The sample includes 250,000 to 350,000 clones, 88% of them seen just once. What was sequenced was peripheral blood. The receptor source for this set is a woman aged 50 to 60 with active or convalescent COVID-19. CDR3s include the opening cysteine and the closing phenylalanine or tryptophan. D genes are given only for firm matches. For some rows the clone size is stated as once, few or many, or as a class when expanded; others skip it.

v_gene,d_gene,len,j_gene,abundance,CDR3nt,CDR3aa
TRBV3-1/TRBV3-2,TRBD2,11,TRBJ2-1,-,TGTGCCAGCAGCCGGGGGGGTGAGCAGTTCTTC,CASSRGGEQFF
TRBV6-2/TRBV6-3,TRBD1,15,TRBJ1-1,-,TGTGCCAGCAGTTACTCTGACAGGGCGAACACTGAAGCTTTCTTT,CASSYSDRANTEAFF
TRBV27,TRBD1,15,TRBJ1-1,few,TGTGCCAGCAGTCTCCTGGGACAGACCCACACTGAAGCTTTCTTT,CASSLLGQTHTEAFF
TRBV27,-,15,TRBJ1-3,-,TGTGCCAGCAGTTCCGGACTCAGCTCTGGAAACACCATATATTTT,CASSSGLSSGNTIYF
TRBV6-5,TRBD1,14,TRBJ2-7,-,TGTGCCAGCAGTTTTACCGGGACAGGGGTCGAGCAGTACTTC,CASSFTGTGVEQYF
TRBV6-5,TRBD1,14,TRBJ1-2,once,TGTGCCAGCAGTCCGGACAGGGAGTATCATGGCTACACCTTC,CASSPDREYHGYTF
TRBV24-1,-,13,TRBJ2-5,-,TGTGCCACCAGTGCCACAGGGAATCCGACCCAGTACTTC,CATSATGNPTQYF
TRBV20-1,TRBD1,11,TRBJ1-2,-,TGCAGTCCCACAGGGGACTATGGCTACACCTTC,CSPTGDYGYTF
TRBV7-8,TRBD2,13,TRBJ2-7,-,TGTGCCAGCAGACCTAGCGGGAGAAACGAGCAGTACTTC,CASRPSGRNEQYF
TRBV6-5,TRBD2,16,TRBJ2-1,few,TGTGCCAGCAGTTACTCGGGGACTAGCTTTTTTTATGAGCAGTTCTTC,CASSYSGTSFFYEQFF
TRBV18,-,14,TRBJ1-5,-,TGTGCCAGCTCACCATCGGGGGGCAATCAGCCCCAGCATTTT,CASSPSGGNQPQHF
TRBV10-3,-,15,TRBJ2-1,-,TGTGCCATCAGTGAGCCGACCGGGACAACCAATGAGCAGTTCTTC,CAISEPTGTTNEQFF
TRBV30,TRBD2,12,TRBJ2-7,-,TGTGCCTGGAGTCCGGGAGGGGGCGAGCAGTACTTC,CAWSPGGGEQYF
TRBV18,-,14,TRBJ2-7,-,TGTGCCAGCTCACCACAAAGCCCGACTAGCGAGCAGTACTTC,CASSPQSPTSEQYF
TRBV6-2/TRBV6-3,TRBD1,17,TRBJ2-7,-,TGTGCCAGCAGTTACTTGTATTTCAAGGGACAGGGGATTGAGCAGTACTTC,CASSYLYFKGQGIEQYF
TRBV19,TRBD1,17,TRBJ1-2,-,TGTGCCAGTAGTAAGGTTGACAGGGGGCGAGCTAACTATGGCTACACCTTC,CASSKVDRGRANYGYTF
TRBV2,TRBD2,14,TRBJ2-5,-,TGTGCCAGCAGGAAGCGGGGGATTCAAGAGACCCAGTACTTC,CASRKRGIQETQYF
TRBV27,TRBD2,14,TRBJ2-2,-,TGTGCCAGCAGTGAGGGGCGGGAGACCGGGGAGCTGTTTTTT,CASSEGRETGELFF
TRBV19,TRBD1,15,TRBJ2-2,-,TGTGCCAGTAAACTCACAGGGGGAAACACCGGGGAGCTGTTTTTT,CASKLTGGNTGELFF
TRBV6-5,TRBD1,16,TRBJ1-1,-,TGTGCCAGCAGTTTACTGAGGCTAACAGGGGGCGATACCGCTTTCTTT,CASSLLRLTGGDTAFF
TRBV6-4,TRBD1,15,TRBJ2-2,-,TGTGCCAGCAGTAAGACAGGGGGCTTCACCGGGGAGCTGTTTTTT,CASSKTGGFTGELFF
TRBV25-1,-,13,TRBJ2-7,-,TGTGCCAGCACTCAGCGGAAAACCGGGCAGCAGTACTTC,CASTQRKTGQQYF
TRBV28,TRBD2,15,TRBJ2-3,-,TGTGCCAGCAGTTTAACCCCGGGGGGGACAGATACGCAGTATTTT,CASSLTPGGTDTQYF
TRBV4-3,TRBD2,22,TRBJ2-3,-,TGCGCCAGCAGCCAAGATTGGCTCCCGCGGGGGGGAGTTGGTATCGCCACAGATACGCAGTATTTT,CASSQDWLPRGGVGIATDTQYF
TRBV7-2,-,16,TRBJ1-3,-,TGTGCCAGCAGCTTAGGTGTGTGGACACTCGGAAACACCATATATTTT,CASSLGVWTLGNTIYF
TRBV19,TRBD1,18,TRBJ2-6,once,TGTGCCAGTAGTCGGGGTGGACAGGGGGACTCTGGGGCCAACGTCCTGACTTTC,CASSRGGQGDSGANVLTF
TRBV6-4,TRBD2,14,TRBJ2-7,-,TGTGCCAGCAGTGCCTCCGGGACTAGCAACGAGCAGTACTTC,CASSASGTSNEQYF
TRBV5-1,-,16,TRBJ1-6,-,TGCGCCAGCAGCTTGGTCGGGGAATCTGGGAATTCACCCCTCCACTTT,CASSLVGESGNSPLHF
TRBV18,-,12,TRBJ1-2,-,TGTGCCAGCTCACCAGGGAGCGGCGGCTACACCTTC,CASSPGSGGYTF
TRBV6-5,-,13,TRBJ1-1,-,TGTGCCAGCAGTTCAGGGTGGGGCACTGAAGCTTTCTTT,CASSSGWGTEAFF
TRBV3-1/TRBV3-2,TRBD1,16,TRBJ1-3,-,TGTGCCAGCAGCCAGAGGACAGGGCCGAGGGGAAACACCATATATTTT,CASSQRTGPRGNTIYF
TRBV27,TRBD1,17,TRBJ1-2,-,TGTGCCAGCAGTCCCGACCGCGGACAGGGCTGGACTAGTGGCTACACCTTC,CASSPDRGQGWTSGYTF
TRBV9,TRBD2,15,TRBJ2-1,-,TGTGCCAGCAGCGCCGGGACTAGATTAGGCAATGAGCAGTTCTTC,CASSAGTRLGNEQFF
TRBV19,-,12,TRBJ1-2,-,TGTGCCACCAACGACAGCAACTATGGCTACACCTTC,CATNDSNYGYTF